This T cell receptor (beta chain) was profiled in a study of blood T cell repertoires in COVID-19. The data were produced by immunoSEQ multiplex PCR, yet TCRdb's version contains in-frame clones alone and is incomplete. The repertoire holds about 200,000 clones, with 80% as singletons. This TCR derives from a human donor in a cohort sampled during active COVID-19. Sequenced input: peripheral blood.

Written as DNA, the CDR3 is TGTGCCAGCAGCCCGCCGGGACTAGCGGTATTGTACAATGAGCAGTTCTTC. Its translation is CASSPPGLAVLYNEQFF. The gene calls are TRBV5-5 and TRBJ2-1; TRBD2 matches at 11 bases. Unmatched junction bases numbered 10, after V lost 4 bases and J lost 4 bases. Germline CDR1 is SGHKS and CDR2 is YYEKEE (reference sequence). This CDR3 region has 17 residues.